A selection of T cell receptor beta chains follows, all from one sample in a study of T cell changes during pregnancy in multiple sclerosis. Using immunoSEQ multiplex PCR, the repertoire was profiled, and TCRdb retains in-frame clones only, with some absent. The sample yields about 43,000 clones, roughly 88% seen once. Material: PBMCs (not recorded whether the cells were cultured). The receptors stem from a female donor with multiple sclerosis, enrolled in a pregnancy study. CDR3s include the opening cysteine and the closing phenylalanine or tryptophan. A D gene is named only where the DNA matches it firmly. Only part of the rows carry a size: once, few, many, or a class if the clone is expanded.

d_call,clone_size,v_call,j_call,cdr3_nt,cdr3_aa
.,.,TRBV7-3,TRBJ2-1,TGTGCCAGCAGCTCACACAATGAGCAGTTCTTC,CASSSHNEQFF
.,.,TRBV9,TRBJ1-1,TGTGCCAGCAGCGTAGGCTGGGGTGGGGACACTGAAGCTTTCTTT,CASSVGWGGDTEAFF
.,.,TRBV6-6,TRBJ2-5,TGTGCCAGCAACAAAAACCCGGGGCGTATGGAGACCCAGTACTTC,CASNKNPGRMETQYF
.,once,TRBV27,TRBJ2-2,TGTGCCAGCAGTGAGGTGGCTTTAGGAGACGTCGACACCGGGGAGCTGTTTTTT,CASSEVALGDVDTGELFF
TRBD1,.,TRBV5-1,TRBJ2-3,TGCGCCAGCAGCTCGAGGACAGGGGCGGTAGATACGCAGTATTTT,CASSSRTGAVDTQYF
.,.,TRBV7-2,TRBJ2-1,TGTGCCAGCAGCTTAGTGGCTAGCCAACACAATGAGCAGTTCTTC,CASSLVASQHNEQFF
.,.,TRBV28,TRBJ1-2,TGTGCCAGCACCCCAGGGGTAGGGCCCTATGGCTACACCTTC,CASTPGVGPYGYTF
TRBD1,once,TRBV28,TRBJ2-2,TGTGCCAGCAGCTTCCGGGACAGGGTAACCGGGGAGCTGTTTTTT,CASSFRDRVTGELFF
TRBD1,once,TRBV14,TRBJ2-7,TGTGCCAGCAGCCAAGGACAGGGGGCTTCGTACGAGCAGTACTTC,CASSQGQGASYEQYF
.,.,TRBV27,TRBJ1-2,TGTGCCAGCAGTTCACAGGGTGGCTACACCTTC,CASSSQGGYTF
TRBD1,once,TRBV5-1,TRBJ1-4,TGCGCCAGCAGGATTAGACAGGGTGGGGAAAAACTGTTTTTT,CASRIRQGGEKLFF
TRBD1,.,TRBV6-5,TRBJ2-7,TGTGCCAGCAGTTACCAGCCCGGGACAGGTGACTACGAGCAGTACTTC,CASSYQPGTGDYEQYF
TRBD1,.,TRBV9,TRBJ1-2,TGTGCCAGCAGCGCGGAGGGACAGGGGCCCGGCTACACCTTC,CASSAEGQGPGYTF
.,.,TRBV27,TRBJ2-5,TGTGCCAGCAGTCCAAGACATCAAGAGACCCAGTACTTC,CASSPRHQETQYF
TRBD2,.,TRBV18,TRBJ2-6,TGTGCCAGCTCACCCCTGGGACTAGCGGACGGCTCTGGGGCCAACGTCCTGACTTTC,CASSPLGLADGSGANVLTF
TRBD1,.,TRBV28,TRBJ2-5,TGTGCCAGCAGTTTGGACCCTCCGGGACAGGGGTTATCGGAGACCCAGTACTTC,CASSLDPPGQGLSETQYF
.,.,TRBV6-1,TRBJ2-3,TGTGCCAGCAGTGAAGGAGGGGGAACAGATACGCAGTATTTT,CASSEGGGTDTQYF
TRBD2,once,TRBV5-1,TRBJ2-7,TGCGCCAGCAGCATCCCGACTAGCGCTTACGAGCAGTACTTC,CASSIPTSAYEQYF
TRBD1,.,TRBV6-6,TRBJ2-7,TGTGCCAGCAGGCCGGACAGGGGGCTTGACGAGCAGTACTTC,CASRPDRGLDEQYF
TRBD1,.,TRBV11-3,TRBJ2-3,TGTGCCAGCAGCCGCGGACAGGGGGCGGGAGATACGCAGTATTTT,CASSRGQGAGDTQYF
TRBD1,.,TRBV18,TRBJ1-2,TGTGCCAGCTCACCCGGCCCGACAGGGGACTATGGCTACACCTTC,CASSPGPTGDYGYTF
TRBD1,.,TRBV11-3,TRBJ2-5,TGTGCCAGCAGCTCGCGGACAGGGGCGGAAGAGACCCAGTACTTC,CASSSRTGAEETQYF
TRBD2,.,TRBV6-5,TRBJ2-1,TGTGCCAGCAGCCTTGGGACTAGCGTGAATGAGCAGTTCTTC,CASSLGTSVNEQFF
.,.,TRBV4-3,TRBJ2-7,TGCGCCAGCAGCCAAGCATTAGCGTTCTCCTACGAGCAGTACTTC,CASSQALAFSYEQYF
TRBD2,.,TRBV7-9,TRBJ2-1,TGTGCCAGCAGCATTAGCGGGCTATACAATGAGCAGTTCTTC,CASSISGLYNEQFF
.,.,TRBV7-9,TRBJ2-1,TGTGCCAGCAGCCAGGGGCTTTTCGGCAATGAGCAGTTCTTC,CASSQGLFGNEQFF
TRBD2,.,TRBV7-7,TRBJ2-3,TGTGCTAGCAGCCGCAGCGGGGTCGGTGCAGATACGCAGTATTTT,CASSRSGVGADTQYF
TRBD1,.,TRBV4-3,TRBJ1-2,TGCGCCAGCAGCCAGAAAGGGACAGGGCTTAACTATGGCTACACCTTC,CASSQKGTGLNYGYTF
.,.,TRBV2,TRBJ1-1,TGTGCCAGCAGTGAAGACTTGGGGAACCCTGAAGCTTTCTTT,CASSEDLGNPEAFF
.,.,TRBV18,TRBJ1-1,TGTGCCAGCCGATACTCGGGGGTGAGCACTGAAGCTTTCTTT,CASRYSGVSTEAFF
.,.,TRBV19,TRBJ2-7,TGTGCCAGTAAATTGTCGGCCAGGGGCCCCTACGAGCAGTACTTC,CASKLSARGPYEQYF
TRBD1,once,TRBV30,TRBJ2-5,TGTGCCTGGAGCCGCATCAGGGGGCTAGGGACCCAGTACTTC,CAWSRIRGLGTQYF
TRBD1,once,TRBV29-1,TRBJ2-3,TGCAGCGTTGGCAGGGGGCTGACAGATACGCAGTATTTT,CSVGRGLTDTQYF
.,.,TRBV19,TRBJ2-3,TGTGCCAGTAGTATAGGGCGTGGCAGGAGTAGCACAGATACGCAGTATTTT,CASSIGRGRSSTDTQYF
.,.,TRBV28,TRBJ2-7,TGTGCCAGCAGCCAGGACGGTTCCTACGAGCAGTACTTC,CASSQDGSYEQYF
TRBD2,.,TRBV4-2,TRBJ2-5,TGTGCCAGCAGCCAAGATGACGCGGCTAGCGGGGGGGAGACCCAGTACTTC,CASSQDDAASGGETQYF
.,.,TRBV23-1,TRBJ2-5,TGCGCCAGCAGTCATGGAGCAGGGGGAGGGGAGACCCAGTACTTC,CASSHGAGGGETQYF
TRBD1,.,TRBV19,TRBJ1-5,TGTGCCAGTAGTATAATAGACAGGGGGCAAGGTCAGCCCCAGCATTTT,CASSIIDRGQGQPQHF
TRBD2,.,TRBV30,TRBJ2-1,TGTGCCTGGAGCCAAGGACTAGCGGGCCGCCGGAATGAGCAGTTCTTC,CAWSQGLAGRRNEQFF
.,once,TRBV7-2,TRBJ1-4,TGTGCCAGCAGCTTGGCACAGGGAGAAAAACTGTTTTTT,CASSLAQGEKLFF
.,.,TRBV28,TRBJ2-6,TGTGCCAGCAGTTTTCAGCGGGCCAGCTCTGGGGCCAACGTCCTGACTTTC,CASSFQRASSGANVLTF
.,.,TRBV29-1,TRBJ2-1,TGCAGCGTTGAGACTTTCGGAGGTAATGAGCAGTTCTTC,CSVETFGGNEQFF